Below are 7 T cell receptor beta chains sequenced from a single sample in a study of OX40 agonist ivuxolimab in advanced cancers. Library generation was performed with the immunoSEQ multiplex PCR assay. Drawn from immuneACCESS, this table holds only the in-frame rearrangements with V and J called that TCRdb kept. Clones are partly lost; checked studies trace under half to an unresolved V gene and leave the rest unexplained. In all, the sample holds around 88,000 clones, and 90% to 95% of those were seen once. The biggest ten clones account for 0.51% of the sample. Sequenced here: CD4+ or CD8+ T cells sorted from blood, sampled in a trial of the OX40 agonist ivuxolimab. The receptors were gathered from an adult with an advanced solid tumor such as melanoma, head and neck, liver or kidney cancer.

The chain links TRBV5-4 to TRBJ2-7; 10 bases match TRBD1. Per germline, CDR1 SGHNT and CDR2 YYREEE (reference sequence). The CDR3 consists of 14 residues. Losses at the gene ends were 4 bases for V and 6 bases for J; bases not matched to a gene: 7. CDR3 region: CASSRDRGGGEQYF. The CDR3 nucleotides are TGTGCCAGCAGCCGGGACAGGGGAGGGGGCGAGCAGTACTTC.

This chain joins TRBV30 and TRBJ2-1; 13 bases are a match to TRBD2. Germline V gene data show CDR1 as GTSNPN and CDR2 as SVGIG (reference sequence). Germline trimming cut 2 bases from V and 2 bases from J; bases unmatched to any gene: 3. The CDR3 sequence is 16 residues long. In DNA, the CDR3 is TGTGCCTGGAGTACCGGACTAGCGGGGGCCTACAATGAGCAGTTCTTC. Residues: CAWSTGLAGAYNEQFF.

The V call is TRBV2, the J call TRBJ2-7; D remains unclear. CDR3 length: 14 amino acids. V was shortened by 8 bases and J by 3 bases, with 17 bases between the two germline ends. Germline V gene lookup returns CDR1 SNHLY and CDR2 FYNNEI. The CDR3 nucleotides are TGTGCCAGCGTGGACGCTTTGGGGATCTACGAGCAGTACTTC. Translation: CASVDALGIYEQYF. Full variable domain (rest looked up from reference TRBV2 and TRBJ2-7): EPEVTQTPSHQVTQMGQEVILRCVPISNHLYFYWYRQILGQKVEFLVSFYNNEISEKSEIFDDQFSVERPDGSNFTLKIRSTKLEDSAMYFCASVDALGIYEQYFGPGTRLTVT.

Comment on this clone: This CDR3 is also generated by other DNA sequences in the sample. The V and J genes are TRBV5-1 and TRBJ2-5; a possible D gene is TRBD2 (6 bases). CDR3 length equals 14 residues. The germline V and J ends were trimmed by 0 bases and 4 bases, with 10 bases remaining between them. The germline gives CDR1 SGHRS, CDR2 YFSETQ. CDR3 protein: CASSLVGGSETQYF. CDR3 sequence (DNA): TGCGCCAGCAGCTTGGTTGGGGGGTCAGAGACCCAGTACTTC.

The chain uses TRBV18 and TRBJ1-2; TRBD1 is a possible D gene (6 bases). In germline, CDR1 is KGHSH, CDR2 LQKENI. The CDR3 runs 17 residues. Trimming stripped 3 bases from V and 8 bases from J, with 25 bases between. CDR3 bases: TGTGCCAGCTCACCGCCTACCTCGGGACTGGGGGCAGGCGGCTACACCTTC. This translates into CASSPPTSGLGAGGYTF.

This clone is a singleton in its sample. DNA of the CDR3: TGTGCCATCAGTAGTGCCTGGACAGGGAACATGGAGACCCAGTACTTC. Amino acids: CAISSAWTGNMETQYF. The chain uses TRBV10-3 and TRBJ2-5; 8 nucleotides agree with TRBD1. The ends lost 5 bases at V and 5 bases at J; junction bases unmatched: 13. Per germline, CDR1 ENHRY and CDR2 SYGVKD. There are 16 residues in the CDR3.

The CDR3 nucleotides are TGTGCCAGCAGCTTATGGCAGCGAGCTAACTACGAGCAGTACTTC. It yields the protein CASSLWQRANYEQYF. The chain couples TRBV11-3 to TRBJ2-7, with no clear D. V lost 2 bases and J lost 3, with 14 bases in between. The CDR3 is 15 residues long. Germline assignment: CDR1 SGHNT and CDR2 YENEEA.